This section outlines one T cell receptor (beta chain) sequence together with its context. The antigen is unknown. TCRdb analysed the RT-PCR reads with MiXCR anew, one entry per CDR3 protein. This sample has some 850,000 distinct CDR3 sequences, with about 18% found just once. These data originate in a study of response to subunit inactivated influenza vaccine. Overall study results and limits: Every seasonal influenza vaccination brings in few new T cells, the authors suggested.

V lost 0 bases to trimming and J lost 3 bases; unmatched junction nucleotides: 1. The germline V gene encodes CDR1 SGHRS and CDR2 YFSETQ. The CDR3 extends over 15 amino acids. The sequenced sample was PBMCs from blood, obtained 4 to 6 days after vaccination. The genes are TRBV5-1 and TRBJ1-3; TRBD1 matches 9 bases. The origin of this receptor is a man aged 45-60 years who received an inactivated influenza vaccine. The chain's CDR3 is CASSLGQGVGNTIYF. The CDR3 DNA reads TGCGCCAGCAGCTTGGGACAGGGGGTTGGAAACACCATATATTTT. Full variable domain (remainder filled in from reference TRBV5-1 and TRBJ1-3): KAGVTQTPRYLIKTRGQQVTLSCSPISGHRSVSWYQQTPGQGLQFLFEYFSETQRNKGNFPGRFSGRQFSNSRSEMNVSTLELGDSALYLCASSLGQGVGNTIYFGEGSWLTVV.